Listed below are T cell receptor beta chains from one sample, sequenced in a study of blood T cell repertoires in COVID-19. The repertoire was sequenced with immunoSEQ multiplex PCR; TCRdb's copy has only in-frame clones and lacks some. The table has about 280,000 clones, approximately 88% seen once. Sequencing was carried out using peripheral blood. Receptors originate from a man between 45 and 60 years old with acute or convalescent COVID-19. Both conserved end residues are part of each CDR3. Each record gives: J gene, D gene, V gene, clone size, CDR3 DNA, CDR3 protein. D genes are given only for firm matches. Clone size, where shown, is once, few, many, or a class for clones that have expanded.

J: TRBJ1-1
D: NA
V: TRBV19
size: once
DNA: TGTGCCAGTAGTATTACCAGGGACACTGAAGCTTTCTTT
CDR3: CASSITRDTEAFF

J: TRBJ1-1
D: NA
V: TRBV5-4
size: few
DNA: TGTGCCAGCAGCGTGACATTGAGGGACACTGAAGCTTTCTTT
CDR3: CASSVTLRDTEAFF

J: TRBJ2-5
D: TRBD1
V: TRBV28
size: NA
DNA: TGTGCCAGCAGTCGGGACAGAGAGAGGAAGGAGACCCAGTACTTC
CDR3: CASSRDRERKETQYF

J: TRBJ2-5
D: NA
V: TRBV10-3
size: NA
DNA: TGTGCCACCCAGGCGAGGGAGCGGGAGACCCAGTACTTC
CDR3: CATQARERETQYF

J: TRBJ2-7
D: NA
V: TRBV27
size: once
DNA: TGTGCCAGCCAAACAGGGAGAGGGACCTACGAGCAGTACTTC
CDR3: CASQTGRGTYEQYF

J: TRBJ1-3
D: NA
V: TRBV9
size: NA
DNA: TGTGCCAGCAGCGTAGGAGAAACGAACACCATATATTTT
CDR3: CASSVGETNTIYF

J: TRBJ1-4
D: NA
V: TRBV15
size: NA
DNA: TGTGCCACCAGCAGACCTCCGGGGAGAAATGAAAAACTGTTTTTT
CDR3: CATSRPPGRNEKLFF

J: TRBJ2-2
D: NA
V: TRBV16
size: few
DNA: TGTGCCAGCAGCCAATTTCTCCAGGAGAACACCGGGGAGCTGTTTTTT
CDR3: CASSQFLQENTGELFF

J: TRBJ1-2
D: NA
V: TRBV5-1
size: NA
DNA: TGCGCCAGCAGCTTGGCCGGGGAAAGCCACTATGGCTACACCTTC
CDR3: CASSLAGESHYGYTF

J: TRBJ1-6
D: NA
V: TRBV4-2
size: NA
DNA: TGTGCCAGCAGCCAAGACGCGGGGAGGTCCTATAATTCACCCCTCCACTTT
CDR3: CASSQDAGRSYNSPLHF

J: TRBJ1-1
D: NA
V: TRBV3-1/TRBV3-2
size: NA
DNA: TGTGCCAGCAGGGACAGTGGGGCCGGAGCTTTCTTT
CDR3: CASRDSGAGAFF

J: TRBJ1-1
D: NA
V: TRBV9
size: NA
DNA: TGTGCCAGCACCCTAGGGGGAGGGGACACTGAAGCTTTCTTT
CDR3: CASTLGGGDTEAFF

J: TRBJ2-5
D: TRBD1
V: TRBV5-1
size: NA
DNA: TGCGCCAGCAGCAAAACCGGGACAGAAGAGACCCAGTACTTC
CDR3: CASSKTGTEETQYF

J: TRBJ2-7
D: TRBD2
V: TRBV5-6
size: NA
DNA: TGTGCCAGCAGCCCCCTCACTCCCGCGCCGGGGGGGCAGTACTTC
CDR3: CASSPLTPAPGGQYF

J: TRBJ1-1
D: NA
V: TRBV2
size: NA
DNA: TGTGCCAGCAGAAGGGACACCAAAAAAGCTTTCTTT
CDR3: CASRRDTKKAFF

J: TRBJ1-2
D: TRBD1
V: TRBV7-2
size: NA
DNA: TGTGCCAGCAGTTCGGACAGGCGGGGAGGCTACACCTTC
CDR3: CASSSDRRGGYTF

J: TRBJ1-1
D: NA
V: TRBV7-3
size: few
DNA: TGTGCCAGCAGCTCTTACTTGAACACTGAAGCTTTCTTT
CDR3: CASSSYLNTEAFF

J: TRBJ2-4
D: NA
V: TRBV29-1
size: once
DNA: TGCAGCGCAACCGGCCCCCAGGCGTTGGGCATTCAGTACTTC
CDR3: CSATGPQALGIQYF

J: TRBJ2-3
D: TRBD2
V: TRBV3-1/TRBV3-2
size: NA
DNA: TGTGCCAGCAGCATTAAGCCGGGACTAGCGACAGATACGCAGTATTTT
CDR3: CASSIKPGLATDTQYF

J: TRBJ1-2
D: TRBD1
V: TRBV15
size: NA
DNA: TGTGCCACCGGCCGGGACAGGGGACATGGCTACACCTTC
CDR3: CATGRDRGHGYTF